Shown below are 26 T cell receptor beta chains from a single sample sequenced in a study of T-cell reconstitution after alpha-beta-depleted transplantation in children. The TCRbeta library was prepared with unique molecular identifiers. TCRdb passed the PCR reads through MiXCR, listing each CDR3 protein once. The sample includes about 510,000 distinct CDR3 sequences, approximately 10% seen only once; the top ten take 13% to 15%. The sample consisted of PBMCs, mostly from graft donor cells, taken 180 days after TCRalphabeta/CD19-depleted stem cell transplant. Receptors were obtained from a female patient aged 2-9 years who had a stem cell transplant for aplastic anemia, so the T cells may come from the graft donor.

Concerning this clonotype itself: Given a much more abundant clone one base away, this may be a read error. This rearrangement joins TRBV10-3 to TRBJ2-7; TRBD2 matches 10 bases. The CDR3 extends over 15 amino acids. The V gene's germline CDR1 is ENHRY and CDR2 SYGVKD. Trimming at V came to 3 bases and at J to 3 bases, leaving 5 bases not matched to a gene. CDR3 sequence: CAISEVAGGCYEQYF. The CDR3 DNA sequence: TGTGCCATCAGTGAAGTAGCGGGGGGTTGCTACGAGCAGTACTTC.

The table lists this clonotype with a few counts. The chain is built from TRBV28 and TRBJ1-4, with no clear D. The CDR3 consists of 16 residues. Trimming stripped 8 bases from V and 3 bases from J, with 19 bases between. Germline CDR1 is MDHEN and CDR2 is SYDVKM. CDR3 region: CASLGRPFPANEKLFF. In nucleotides, the CDR3 is TGTGCCAGCTTAGGACGTCCGTTCCCCGCTAATGAAAAACTGTTTTTT.

This clonotype was counted only a few times. This chain uses TRBV6-1 with TRBJ1-6; 12 nucleotides align to TRBD1. The CDR3 totals 17 residues. Per the germline V gene, CDR1 is MNHNS and CDR2 is SASEGT. After removal of 4 bases from V and 5 bases from J, the junction contained 6 bases not matched to a gene. The CDR3 here is CASSAGTGGRNNSPLHF. For the CDR3, the DNA is TGTGCCAGCAGTGCCGGGACAGGGGGCCGAAATAATTCACCCCTCCACTTT.

This sequence joins TRBV20-1 and TRBJ2-7, with 10 bases identical to TRBD2. Germline V gene sequence: CDR1 DFQATT, CDR2 SNEGSKA (reference sequence). The CDR3 length is 14 residues. The CDR3 protein is CRAGLAGGGYEQYF. In DNA, the CDR3 is TGCAGGGCCGGGTTAGCGGGAGGAGGGTACGAGCAGTACTTC.

This clonotype was counted a few times. The chain carries TRBV6-2 or TRBV6-3 and TRBJ2-7; perhaps TRBD1 as D (6 bases). Trimming shortened V by 0 bases and J by 3 bases, and 9 bases separated the two germline ends. Germline CDR1 MNHEY, CDR2 SVGEGT. This CDR3 region has 14 residues. This chain's CDR3 is CASSYSYRDYEQYF. In DNA, the CDR3 is TGTGCCAGCAGTTACTCTTACAGGGACTACGAGCAGTACTTC.

In this sample, this clonotype turned up a few times. CDR3 residues: CASSFPPGVEEQYF. CDR3 nucleotides: TGTGCCAGCAGCTTCCCTCCGGGGGTGGAAGAGCAGTACTTC. The chain is built from TRBV7-9 and TRBJ2-7; the D gene is possibly TRBD2 (6 bases). Per the germline V gene, CDR1 is SEHNR and CDR2 is FQNEAQ (reference sequence). V lost 3 bases and J 7 bases, leaving 16 bases between the germline ends. The CDR3 extends over 14 amino acids.

The chain couples TRBV11-2 to TRBJ2-7, with D perhaps given as TRBD1 or TRBD2 (5 bases each). Germline loops: CDR1 SGHAT, CDR2 FQNNGV. Trimming took 6 bases from V and 2 from J, leaving 14 bases between them. This CDR3 has 14 amino acids. Here the CDR3 DNA reads TGTGCCAGCAGTTCGGGACGAGGGGCCTACGAGCAGTACTTC. This codes for CASSSGRGAYEQYF. The full variable domain, with the rest looked up from reference TRBV11-2 and TRBJ2-7, is EAGVAQSPRYKIIEKRQSVAFWCNPISGHATLYWYQQILGQGPKLLIQFQNNGVVDDSQLPKDRFSAERLKGVDSTLKIQPAKLEDSAVYLCASSSGRGAYEQYFGPGTRLTVT.

This clonotype showed up many times. The chain joins TRBV20-1 to TRBJ1-1; D unresolved. Per germline, CDR1 DFQATT and CDR2 SNEGSKA (reference sequence). The V and J ends lost 3 bases and 7 bases respectively, with 12 bases between them. The CDR3 is 12 amino acids. The CDR3, as DNA: TGCAGTGCTAGGTATCATCGGAGTGAAGCTTTCTTT. Amino acids: CSARYHRSEAFF.

This clonotype was recorded at least ten times. The gene calls are TRBV5-1 and TRBJ2-7, with a tentative D call TRBD1 (6 bases). Germline loops: CDR1 SGHRS, CDR2 YFSETQ. V shed 4 bases and J shed 3 bases, with 14 bases lying between them. This CDR3 is 14 amino acids long. The CDR3 loop is CASSPQGTLYEQYF. CDR3 DNA: TGCGCCAGCAGCCCGCAGGGGACCCTCTACGAGCAGTACTTC.

This clonotype was recorded many times. The chain employs TRBV4-2 and TRBJ2-5; D remains ambiguous. This CDR3 spans 14 amino acids. From germline, CDR1 is LGHNA and CDR2 YNFKEQ. V was pared by 0 bases and J by 2 bases, with 7 bases between. The CDR3 bases are TGTGCCAGCAGCCAAGATCGCCAGCAAGAGACCCAGTACTTC. This gives the protein CASSQDRQQETQYF.

V and J are TRBV3-1 and TRBJ2-1, with D perhaps matching TRBD1 (6 bases). V was trimmed by 4 bases and J by 7 bases, leaving 23 bases between them. The CDR3 length is 17 residues. Germline V lookup: CDR1 LGHDT, CDR2 YNNKEL (reference sequence). The CDR3 nucleotides read TGTGCCAGCAGCCCCTCCAGAATGGGGCGAGGGACAAATGAGCAGTTCTTC. This encodes CASSPSRMGRGTNEQFF.

This clonotype appeared a few times. The chain recombines TRBV7-3 with TRBJ2-3, with unresolved D. The V and J ends lost 5 bases and 3 bases respectively, with 15 bases between them. From germline, CDR1 is SGHTA and CDR2 FQGTGA. The CDR3 totals 15 residues. The CDR3 nucleotides are TGTGCCAGCAGCATCCGGGCCGGGCCGACAGATACGCAGTATTTT. This gives the protein CASSIRAGPTDTQYF.

The CDR3 DNA sequence: TGTGCCAGCAGTAAATACTTCGGGACTAGCCCCCACAATGAGCAGTTCTTC. Its translation: CASSKYFGTSPHNEQFF. This chain uses TRBV27 with TRBJ2-1; 9 nucleotides agree with TRBD2. Germline lookup yields CDR1 MNHEY and CDR2 SMNVEV (reference sequence). The CDR3 sequence is 17 residues long. The ends lost 5 bases at V and 5 bases at J; junction bases unmatched: 13.

The table lists this clonotype with many counts. This rearrangement joins TRBV5-1 to TRBJ2-2; the D gene is possibly TRBD2 (5 bases). The CDR3 extends over 16 amino acids. Germline V gene data show CDR1 as SGHRS and CDR2 as YFSETQ. V lost 1 base and J 4 bases, leaving 14 bases between the germline ends. CDR3 DNA sequence: TGCGCCAGCAGCTTGAGGTCGGGGATCTTCACCGGGGAGCTGTTTTTT. Protein sequence: CASSLRSGIFTGELFF.

The genes are TRBV12-3 or TRBV12-4 and TRBJ1-3; D gene unclear. This CDR3 is 15 amino acids long. Trimming stripped 5 bases from V and 4 bases from J, with 15 bases between. The CDR3 spells CASSMRVHFGNTIYF. CDR3 nucleotides: TGTGCCAGCAGTATGAGAGTTCACTTCGGAAACACCATATATTTT.

This clonotype was counted only a few times. The J gene is TRBJ2-6, the V gene TRBV7-3, with D perhaps matching TRBD2 (5 bases). Trimming pared 5 bases from V and 1 base from J, leaving 15 bases between. CDR3 length equals 17 residues. Germline CDR1 is SGHTA and CDR2 is FQGTGA. The CDR3 loop reads CASSRGTRGSGANVLTF. CDR3 DNA sequence: TGTGCCAGCAGCCGTGGAACTAGAGGATCTGGGGCCAACGTCCTGACTTTC.

The sample holds a few counts of this clonotype. The V call is TRBV5-8, the J call TRBJ1-5, with D possibly being TRBD1 (5 bases). The V end was cut by 2 bases, the J end by 3 bases, with 9 bases between. The CDR3 loop spans 14 amino acids. The germline V gene encodes CDR1 SGHTS and CDR2 YDEGEE. CDR3 residues: CASSFRGTNQPQHF. CDR3 sequence (DNA): TGTGCCAGCAGCTTTCGGGGGACCAATCAGCCCCAGCATTTT.

This clonotype showed up just a few times. The rearrangement uses TRBV20-1 and TRBJ1-6; 9 nucleotides line up with TRBD1. CDR1 is DFQATT, CDR2 SNEGSKA, per germline (reference sequence). V shed 0 bases and J 7 bases; nucleotides not matched to a gene: 4. The CDR3 runs 15 residues. The CDR3 bases are TGCAGTGCTAGAGATACAGGGGGCGCGAATTCACCCCTCCACTTT. This codes for CSARDTGGANSPLHF.

This clonotype was picked up a small number of times. The chain has TRBV7-2 and TRBJ2-7; the D gene could be TRBD1 or TRBD2 (6 bases each). Deletions cut 1 base from V and 5 bases from J, with 12 bases between. CDR1 and CDR2 from the germline V gene are SGHTA and FQGNSA. CDR3 length: 14 residues. This CDR3 reads CASSLGGARNEQYF. For the CDR3, the DNA is TGTGCCAGCAGCTTAGGGGGGGCGCGGAACGAGCAGTACTTC.

V and J are TRBV10-3 and TRBJ2-5; D may be TRBD2 (6 bases). Trimming left V 6 bases short and J 0 bases short, with 8 bases between. This CDR3 has 13 residues. CDR1 is ENHRY, CDR2 SYGVKD, per germline. CDR3 amino acids: CAIRGGDQETQYF. CDR3 DNA: TGTGCCATCAGGGGAGGTGACCAAGAGACCCAGTACTTC.

V is TRBV18 and J is TRBJ2-1; D gene uncertain. Between the trimmed V and J ends, which lost 0 bases and 0 bases, there was a span of 12 bases. The germline gives CDR1 KGHSH, CDR2 LQKENI. The CDR3 is made up of 17 amino acids. CDR3 sequence: CASSPPIVSGSYNEQFF. The CDR3 nucleotides read TGTGCCAGCTCACCACCGATCGTATCCGGCTCCTACAATGAGCAGTTCTTC.

This clonotype was counted only a few times. V gene TRBV20-1 combines with J gene TRBJ1-5; D is ambiguous. Germline V gene data show CDR1 as DFQATT and CDR2 as SNEGSKA (reference sequence). V shed 2 bases and J shed 3 bases, with 8 bases lying between them. This CDR3 comprises 13 residues. As DNA, the CDR3 is TGCAGTGCTAGACGAGGGAACAATCAGCCCCAGCATTTT. As protein: CSARRGNNQPQHF.

This clonotype was counted at least ten times. The rearrangement joins TRBV28 to TRBJ2-1, with a tentative D call TRBD2 (6 bases). Trimming shortened V by 6 bases and J by 7 bases, and 19 bases separated the two germline ends. Germline V gene sequence: CDR1 MDHEN, CDR2 SYDVKM. The CDR3 length is 15 residues. This CDR3 is CASSLPRGGKNEQFF. The CDR3 DNA is TGTGCCAGCAGCCTCCCCCGAGGAGGGAAAAATGAGCAGTTCTTC. Combining the CDR3 with reference TRBV28 and TRBJ2-1 gives the whole variable domain DVKVTQSSRYLVKRTGEKVFLECVQDMDHENMFWYRQDPGLGLRLIYFSYDVKMKEKGDIPEGYSVSREKKERFSLILESASTNQTSMYLCASSLPRGGKNEQFFGPGTRLTVL.

V is TRBV6-2 or TRBV6-3 and J is TRBJ1-1; D may be TRBD1 (5 bases). Germline loops: CDR1 MNHEY, CDR2 SVGEGT. V lost 2 bases to trimming and J lost 6 bases, with 10 bases between them. CDR3 length equals 13 residues. The CDR3 here is CASSYTGAAEAFF. The CDR3 bases are TGTGCCAGCAGTTACACCGGGGCGGCTGAAGCTTTCTTT.

In this sample, this clonotype turned up many times. The chain employs TRBV9 and TRBJ2-2; D not resolved. The V gene lost 5 bases and the J gene lost 1 base, with 18 bases spanning the gap. This CDR3 comprises 17 residues. Germline V CDR1 and CDR2: SGDLS, YYNGEE. The CDR3 sequence is CASSYPLDTLNTGELFF. The CDR3 DNA reads TGTGCCAGCAGTTACCCATTAGACACCCTGAACACCGGGGAGCTGTTTTTT.

In its sample, this clonotype was seen many times. The CDR3 sequence: CSARNAVHEQYF. The DNA for the CDR3 is TGCAGTGCTAGAAATGCGGTCCACGAGCAGTACTTC. J is TRBJ2-7 and V is TRBV20-1; unclear D gene. This CDR3 contains 12 residues. CDR1 DFQATT and CDR2 SNEGSKA come from the germline V gene (reference sequence). Trimming stripped 2 bases from V and 5 bases from J, with 10 bases between.